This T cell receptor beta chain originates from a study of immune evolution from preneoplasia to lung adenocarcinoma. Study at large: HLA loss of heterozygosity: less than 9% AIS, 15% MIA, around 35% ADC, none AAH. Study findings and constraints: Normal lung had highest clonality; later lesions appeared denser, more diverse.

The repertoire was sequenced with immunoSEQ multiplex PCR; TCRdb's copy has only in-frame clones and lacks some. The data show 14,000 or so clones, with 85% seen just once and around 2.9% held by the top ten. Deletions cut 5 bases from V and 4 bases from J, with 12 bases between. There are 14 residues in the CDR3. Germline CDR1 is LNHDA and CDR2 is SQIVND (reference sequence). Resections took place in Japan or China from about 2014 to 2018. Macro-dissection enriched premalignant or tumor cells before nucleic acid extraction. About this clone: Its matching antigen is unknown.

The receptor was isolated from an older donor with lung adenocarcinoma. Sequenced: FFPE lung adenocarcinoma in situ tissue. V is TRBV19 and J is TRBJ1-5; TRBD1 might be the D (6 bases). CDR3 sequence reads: CASSPKGENQPQHF. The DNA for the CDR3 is TGTGCCAGTAGTCCAAAGGGGGAGAATCAGCCCCAGCATTTT.